The clone carrying this T cell receptor beta chain is a singleton in its sample. Its antigen is not known. The germline CDR1 and CDR2 sequences are MGHRA and YSYEKL. Germline trimming cut 2 bases from V and 8 bases from J; bases unmatched to any gene: 9. CDR3 length: 15 residues. The record originates from a study of graft-versus-host responses after intestinal transplantation. Study as a whole: The recipients all started with anti-thymocyte globulin induction and then took tacrolimus and steroids for around 3 years.

Sequencing used immunoSEQ multiplex PCR; TCRdb keeps in-frame clones, though not all of them. The table records about 51,000 clones, 95% of them present only once. Whole-study findings and limits: GvH clonotypes were identified within recipient marrow, with a subset emerging first in ileum or blood. Individuals carrying graft-donor T cell macrochimerism showed high graft-versus-host to host-versus-graft clonal ratios in allografts.

Material: unstimulated CD8+ T cells sorted from spleen or lymph node cells, obtained before transplant. V is TRBV4-1 and J is TRBJ1-3; 7 positions match TRBD1. The receptor was isolated from a human donor who was the organ donor for an intestinal transplant. The CDR3 region has the DNA TGCGCCAGCAGCCAACGTGTCCAGGGGGAGTACACCATATATTTT. It codes for CASSQRVQGEYTIYF.